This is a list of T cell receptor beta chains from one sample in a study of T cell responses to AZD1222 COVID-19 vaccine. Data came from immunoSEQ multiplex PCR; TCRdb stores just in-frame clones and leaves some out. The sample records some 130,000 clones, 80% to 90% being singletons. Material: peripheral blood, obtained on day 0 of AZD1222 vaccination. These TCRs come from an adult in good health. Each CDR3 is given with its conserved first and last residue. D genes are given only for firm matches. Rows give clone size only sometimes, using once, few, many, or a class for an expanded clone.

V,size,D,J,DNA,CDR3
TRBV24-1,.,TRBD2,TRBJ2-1,TGTGCCACCGGGACTAGCGGAGGGGTTGAGCAGTTCTTC,CATGTSGGVEQFF
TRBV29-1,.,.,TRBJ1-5,TGCAGCGTTGGGGACGGAGCCCAGCCCCAGCATTTT,CSVGDGAQPQHF
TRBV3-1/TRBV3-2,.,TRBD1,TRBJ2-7,TGTGCCAGCAGCCAAGGAGGGACAGGGGGCGAGCAGTACTTC,CASSQGGTGGEQYF
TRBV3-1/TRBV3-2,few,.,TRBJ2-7,TGTGCCAGCAGCCAAGCATTTGCTAGCGCCTACGAGCAGTACTTC,CASSQAFASAYEQYF
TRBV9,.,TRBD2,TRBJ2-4,TGTGCCAGCAGCGTATCCTCTAGCGGGAGCAAAAACATTCAGTACTTC,CASSVSSSGSKNIQYF
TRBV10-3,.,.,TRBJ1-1,TGTGCCATTCGGACAGCGGGCACTGAAGCTTTCTTT,CAIRTAGTEAFF
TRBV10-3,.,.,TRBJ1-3,TGTGCCATCCCCAGTAAAGGAGGAAACACCATATATTTT,CAIPSKGGNTIYF
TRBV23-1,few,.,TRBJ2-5,TGCGCCAGCAGCCTCTGGAACTTC,CASSLWNF
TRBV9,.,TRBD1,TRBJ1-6,TGTGCCAGCAGTCAGACAGGGGTAAACTCACCCCTCCACTTT,CASSQTGVNSPLHF
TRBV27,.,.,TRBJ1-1,TGTGCCAGCAGGGAAGCTTTCTTT,CASREAFF
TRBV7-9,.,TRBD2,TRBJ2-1,TGTGCCAGCAGCCCTAGCAGCGGGGAGGGGAATGAGCAGTTCTTC,CASSPSSGEGNEQFF
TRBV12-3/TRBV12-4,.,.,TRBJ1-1,TGTGCCAGCCGACCAGGGAACACTGAAGCTTTCTTT,CASRPGNTEAFF
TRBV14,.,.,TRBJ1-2,TGTGCCAGCAGCCAAGGGATGTACTATGGCTACACCTTC,CASSQGMYYGYTF
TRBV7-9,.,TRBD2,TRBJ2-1,TGTGCCAGCAGCTCAGCCCCCGGGACTAGCGGGAAGGGTGAGCAGTTCTTC,CASSSAPGTSGKGEQFF
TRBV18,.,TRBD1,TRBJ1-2,TGTGCCAGCTCACTAGGACAGGTTGGCTACACCTTC,CASSLGQVGYTF
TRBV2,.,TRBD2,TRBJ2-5,TGTGCCAGCGGGAAGCTAGCGGGGACCCAAGAGACCCAGTACTTC,CASGKLAGTQETQYF
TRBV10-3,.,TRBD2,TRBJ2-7,TGTGCCATCAGTGAGGAGGGAGGGCTTTACGAGCAGTACTTC,CAISEEGGLYEQYF
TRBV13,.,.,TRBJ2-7,TGTGCCAGCAGCTCCCGCTCCGCCAGCTCCTACGAGCAGTACTTC,CASSSRSASSYEQYF
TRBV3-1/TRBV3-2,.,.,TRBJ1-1,TGTGCCAGCAGCCACTCAGGAGTGAACACTGAAGCTTTCTTT,CASSHSGVNTEAFF
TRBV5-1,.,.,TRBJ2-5,TGCGCCAGCAGCTTGCAACAAGAGACCCAGTACTTC,CASSLQQETQYF
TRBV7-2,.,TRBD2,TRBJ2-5,TGTGCCAGCAGCTTAGGACTAGCGGGGGGAGAGACCCAGTACTTC,CASSLGLAGGETQYF
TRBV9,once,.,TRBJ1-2,TGTGCCAGCCGTACAGTGGGGTATGGCTACACCTTC,CASRTVGYGYTF
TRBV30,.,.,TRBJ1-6,TGTGCCTGGAGTGTACCTCAGGGATCACCCCTCCACTTT,CAWSVPQGSPLHF
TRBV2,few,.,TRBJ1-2,TGTGCCAGCAGTGAGGCGGGTTCAGGTGGCTACACCTTC,CASSEAGSGGYTF
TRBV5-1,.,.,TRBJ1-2,TGCGCCAGCAGCTTGGACAACTATGGCTACACCTTC,CASSLDNYGYTF
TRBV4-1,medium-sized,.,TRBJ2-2,TGCGCCAGCAGCCCGGGCACCGGGGAGCTGTTTTTT,CASSPGTGELFF
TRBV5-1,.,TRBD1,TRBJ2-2,TGCGCCAGCAGCAGATCGGGACAGGGTTCAGGGGAGCTGTTTTTT,CASSRSGQGSGELFF
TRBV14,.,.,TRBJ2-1,TGTGCCAGCAGCCAAGTTGGTCCCCGGTTCTTC,CASSQVGPRFF
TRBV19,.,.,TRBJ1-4,TGTGCCAGCCGGGACGGAATAAATGAAAAACTGTTTTTT,CASRDGINEKLFF